These 14 T cell receptor beta chains were all obtained from the same sample, sequenced in a study of cytomegalovirus exposure and HLA in healthy donors. With 60 Vbeta and 13 Jbeta primers, the PCR was carried out. Produced via immunoSEQ multiplex PCR; TCRdb's table is partial and in-frame only. The sample lists 200,000 to 250,000 clones, 70% to 80% occurring once. Sample: PBMCs. These receptors all stem from a woman in her sixties in good health and CMV-seropositive.

The V and J genes are TRBV28 and TRBJ1-3; the D is unclear. CDR1 is MDHEN and CDR2 is SYDVKM in the germline V gene. The V end was cut by 4 bases, the J end by 0 bases, with 10 bases between. The CDR3 spans 15 residues. The CDR3 is CASSSPSYSGNTIYF. The CDR3 bases are TGTGCCAGCAGTTCTCCGAGCTACTCTGGAAACACCATATATTTT.

This clone showed up just once. The V call is TRBV28, the J call TRBJ1-2; 7 bases are a match to TRBD1. V lost 2 bases, J lost 8 bases, and 8 bases stayed unmatched. Germline CDR1 MDHEN, CDR2 SYDVKM. This CDR3 contains 14 residues. The CDR3 spells CASSLNQGGFGYTF. The CDR3 DNA reads TGTGCCAGCAGTTTAAATCAGGGGGGCTTCGGCTACACCTTC.

The CDR3 DNA follows: TGCGCCAGCAGCTTGTTGGCGGGGGAAATCTACGAGCAGTACTTC. It translates to CASSLLAGEIYEQYF. The chain uses TRBV5-1 and TRBJ2-7, with 7 bases fitting TRBD2. V lost 1 base, J lost 3 bases, and 7 bases stayed unmatched. Germline V gene data show CDR1 as SGHRS and CDR2 as YFSETQ. This CDR3 has 15 residues.

The chain carries TRBV11-2 and TRBJ2-5, with 12 bases fitting TRBD2. The CDR3 is made up of 14 amino acids. The V gene's germline CDR1 is SGHAT and CDR2 FQNNGV. With 1 base clipped from V and 8 bases from J, the junction kept 2 bases outside the gene matches. CDR3 bases: TGTGCCAGCAGCTTAGGGACTAGCGGGGACACCCAGTACTTC. It codes for CASSLGTSGDTQYF.

The genes are TRBV18 and TRBJ1-2; 10 bases align to TRBD1. The V gene's germline CDR1 is KGHSH and CDR2 LQKENI. Germline trimming cut 8 bases from V and 4 bases from J; bases unmatched to any gene: 7. The CDR3 sequence is 14 residues long. The CDR3 region has the DNA TGTGCCAGCAAGGGACAGGGGCGAAGCTATGGCTACACCTTC. This translates into CASKGQGRSYGYTF.

V gene TRBV30 combines with J gene TRBJ2-5; D perhaps matches TRBD2 (5 bases). Trimming stripped 1 base from V and 5 bases from J, with 11 bases between. The CDR3 loop spans 13 amino acids. From germline, CDR1 is GTSNPN and CDR2 SVGIG (reference sequence). The CDR3 loop reads CAWSATRTETQYF. The CDR3 bases are TGTGCCTGGAGTGCTACTAGAACGGAGACCCAGTACTTC.

The rearrangement uses TRBV5-1 and TRBJ2-5, with a tentative D call TRBD2 (5 bases). The CDR3 contains 15 residues. Germline V CDR1 and CDR2: SGHRS, YFSETQ. V lost 2 bases and J 5 bases, leaving 16 bases between the germline ends. CDR3 bases: TGCGCCAGCAGCTTTCGGTCGGGAACGGAGGAGACCCAGTACTTC. Protein product: CASSFRSGTEETQYF.

The CDR3 protein is CASSYSYTSGANVLTF. The CDR3 DNA follows: TGTGCCAGCAGTTATTCCTATACCTCTGGGGCCAACGTCCTGACTTTC. This chain uses TRBV6-5 with TRBJ2-6; D not certain. V lost 3 bases to trimming and J lost 0 bases, with 9 bases between them. There are 16 residues in the CDR3. Germline V CDR1 and CDR2: MNHEY, SVGAGI.

The table lists this clone with a count of one. The gene calls are TRBV19 and TRBJ1-1; tentative D call: TRBD1 (5 bases). Trimming shortened V by 5 bases and J by 3 bases, and 10 bases separated the two germline ends. Germline V gene data show CDR1 as LNHDA and CDR2 as SQIVND (reference sequence). There are 13 residues in the CDR3. The CDR3 nucleotides are TGTGCCAGTAGTTTCGCGGGGGACACTGAAGCTTTCTTT. It translates to CASSFAGDTEAFF.

This clone showed up just a few times. The chain carries TRBV5-1 and TRBJ1-4, with 8 bases identical to TRBD1. J was trimmed by 9 bases and V by 4 bases; bases with no gene match: 5. CDR3 size: 13 residues. Germline-derived CDR1 and CDR2 are SGHRS and YFSETQ. The CDR3 is CASSPRTGQKLFF. The CDR3 nucleotides are TGCGCCAGCAGCCCTCGGACAGGGCAAAAACTGTTTTTT.

This rearrangement joins TRBV6-5 to TRBJ1-3; TRBD1 is a possible D gene (5 bases). Germline V gene data show CDR1 as MNHEY and CDR2 as SVGAGI. The CDR3 is made up of 16 amino acids. V was trimmed by 0 bases and J by 0 bases, leaving 9 bases between them. The chain's CDR3 is CASSYSTVSSGNTIYF. The DNA for the CDR3 is TGTGCCAGCAGTTACTCGACAGTTAGCTCTGGAAACACCATATATTTT.

This chain connects TRBV4-1 to TRBJ1-5; D ambiguous. Germline V gives CDR1 MGHRA, CDR2 YSYEKL. V was pared by 3 bases and J by 3 bases, with 6 bases between. CDR3 length equals 13 residues. CDR3 DNA sequence: TGCGCCAGCAGCCATGACTTCAATCAGCCCCAGCATTTT. Its protein product is CASSHDFNQPQHF.

V gene TRBV19 combines with J gene TRBJ1-6; 8 bases map to TRBD1. CDR1 and CDR2 from the germline V gene are LNHDA and SQIVND (reference sequence). Trimming removed 3 bases from V and 11 bases from J; junction bases left unmatched: 9. This CDR3 contains 15 residues. The CDR3, as DNA: TGTGCCAGTAGTATGGAGGACAGGGAAGGTACACCCCTCCACTTT. Residues: CASSMEDREGTPLHF.

The chain combines TRBV7-9 with TRBJ1-4; D is unclear. The CDR3 is made up of 13 amino acids. Per the germline V gene, CDR1 is SEHNR and CDR2 is FQNEAQ (reference sequence). V lost 1 base and J 7 bases, leaving 7 bases between the germline ends. CDR3 protein: CASSLDPLEKLFF. As DNA, the CDR3 is TGTGCCAGCAGCTTAGATCCTCTTGAAAAACTGTTTTTT.